Each of the 5 T cell receptor beta chains below was sequenced from the same sample in a study of memory CD4+ T cells and cytomegalovirus serostatus. The assay was immunoSEQ multiplex PCR, and TCRdb's table has in-frame clones only and misses some. In the table there are 46,000 or so clones, 75% to 85% of which are singletons. The sort gate was single viable CD3+CD4+CD8-CD45RO+ cells for memory CD4+ T cells. Sequences were obtained from memory CD4+ T cells from blood. Receptors were obtained from an adult in good health and CMV-seronegative.

This chain links TRBV30 with TRBJ2-3; D is unresolved. The CDR3 spans 12 residues. CDR1 and CDR2 from the germline V gene are GTSNPN and SVGIG (reference sequence). Trimming pared 1 base from V and 5 bases from J, leaving 7 bases between. CDR3 bases: TGTGCCTGGAGTGAGGTGGGAGATACGCAGTATTTT. Its protein is CAWSEVGDTQYF.

This clone came up a few times. This sequence joins TRBV27 and TRBJ1-6; 8 bases line up with TRBD1. Germline CDR1 reads MNHEY; CDR2 reads SMNVEV (reference sequence). V was pared by 6 bases and J by 8 bases, with 3 bases of the junction left unmatched. This CDR3 comprises 13 residues. CDR3 DNA sequence: TGTGCCAGCAGACGACAGGGGCATTCACCCCTCCACTTT. Translating it yields CASRRQGHSPLHF.

This clone is a singleton in its sample. This chain uses TRBV5-6 with TRBJ1-1, with D possibly matching TRBD1 (5 bases). This CDR3 is 15 amino acids long. The germline CDR1 and CDR2 sequences are SGHDT and YYEEEE. V dropped 0 bases and J dropped 3 bases, with 12 bases sitting between them. In nucleotides, the CDR3 is TGTGCCAGCAGCTTGGCCGTGGGAGGGGACACTGAAGCTTTCTTT. It codes for CASSLAVGGDTEAFF.

The V call is TRBV4-2, the J call TRBJ2-5, with 10 bases fitting TRBD2. This CDR3 spans 15 amino acids. The V gene end was trimmed by 2 bases and the J gene end by 1 base; junction bases not matched to a gene: 1. CDR1 is LGHNA and CDR2 is YNFKEQ in the germline V gene. CDR3 amino acids: CASSQTSGAQETQYF. DNA of the CDR3: TGTGCCAGCAGCCAAACTAGCGGGGCCCAAGAGACCCAGTACTTC.

This chain joins TRBV11-2 and TRBJ2-2; D remains unclear. The V end lost 2 bases, the J end lost 1 base, and 5 bases lay between the germline ends. The CDR3 contains 14 residues. Germline V lookup: CDR1 SGHAT, CDR2 FQNNGV. CDR3 coding DNA: TGTGCCAGCAGCTTAAGCCAGAACACCGGGGAGCTGTTTTTT. Amino acid sequence: CASSLSQNTGELFF.